The next 5 T cell receptor beta chains were all read from a single sample in a study of tumor-infiltrating lymphocytes in primary liver carcinoma (dated by TCRdb to the late 2010s). RNA from unsorted whole blood was extracted with TRIzol reagent, and germline DNA was obtained with the DNeasy Blood & Tissue kit. Reads for this sample came from an Illumina HiSeq 2500. Using a constant-region primer and ProtoScript II reverse transcriptase, TCRbeta-specific cDNA was reverse-transcribed from approximately 0.5 ug total RNA. TCRbeta libraries were built with three nested multiplex PCR rounds, a slightly modified ARM-PCR procedure. The first two PCR rounds used multiplex TRBV1-TRBV30 forward primers with a Cbeta reverse primer, each for approximately 11 cycles. Through fastp at Q25 and MiXCR, TCRdb rebuilt clones from the public reads, retaining in-frame beta chains. Rows are unified per CDR3 protein, each entry keeping the most common DNA and genes. Present in this sample are 180,000 or so distinct CDR3 sequences, about 60% of which were seen just once. The biggest ten clones account for approximately 65% of the sample.

The sample taken for sequencing was peripheral blood. The receptors stem from a man in his forties with primary liver carcinoma and hepatitis B virus infection.

With respect to this clonotype: A read error may produce the germline difference seen at one junction end. The chain carries TRBV4-1 and TRBJ2-3; no definite D call. The germline gives CDR1 MGHRA, CDR2 YSYEKL. This CDR3 has 15 amino acids. The CDR3 DNA sequence: TGCACCAGCAGCCAACAGCCGGGTCCCACAGATACGCAGTATTTT. It encodes CTSSQQPGPTDTQYF.

The V call is TRBV2, the J call TRBJ2-1, with D perhaps matching TRBD1 or TRBD2 (5 bases each). V shed 8 bases and J shed 10 bases, with 15 bases lying between them. The CDR3 length is 12 residues. CDR1 and CDR2 (germline): SNHLY, FYNNEI. The CDR3 loop is CASGAGRGEQFF. In nucleotides, the CDR3 is TGTGCCAGCGGGGCCGGACGGGGCGAGCAGTTCTTC.

This rearrangement joins TRBV10-1 to TRBJ2-1; D unclear. The germline V gene has CDR1 WNHNN and CDR2 SYGVQD (reference sequence). The CDR3 loop spans 13 amino acids. Between the trimmed V and J ends, which lost 5 bases and 9 bases, there was a span of 14 bases. CDR3 loop: CASSPSILGEQFF. Written as DNA, the CDR3 is TGCGCCAGCAGTCCCAGTATCTTGGGTGAGCAGTTCTTC.

This clonotype was seen only a few times. The J gene is TRBJ2-5, the V gene TRBV29-1, with 16 bases matching TRBD2. The CDR3 spans 16 residues. Losses at the gene ends were 7 bases for V and 5 bases for J; bases not matched to a gene: 10. Looked up from germline, CDR1 is SQVTM and CDR2 is ANQGSEA. CDR3 sequence reads: CSASGTSGRARETQYF. The CDR3 DNA is TGCAGCGCCAGCGGGACTAGCGGGAGGGCCAGGGAGACCCAGTACTTC.

CDR3 sequence (DNA): TGTGCCAGCAGTTTGGGCCAGCGGAGCTACGAGCAGTACTTC. It codes for CASSLGQRSYEQYF. The chain recombines TRBV6-5 with TRBJ2-7; tentatively, D is TRBD2 (5 bases). Germline V lookup: CDR1 MNHEY, CDR2 SVGAGI. This CDR3 is built from 14 residues. The V and J ends lost 4 bases and 3 bases respectively, with 13 bases between them.